This T cell receptor beta chain was obtained from a study of chemoradiotherapy in HPV16-positive cancers. The wider study: A couple of HPV16-positive patients' cells yielded candidate HPV-specific clones and common motifs. General study findings and limits: Candidate HPV-specific clones and E7-related TCR motifs grew in tumor during treatment. HPV-specific T cells were functionally defined from only a couple of HPV16-positive patients.

Worth noting for this clone: Its antigen is as yet unknown.

Method: immunoSEQ multiplex PCR; TCRdb's copy keeps in-frame clones and lacks some. The sample yields 20,000 to 30,000 clones, roughly nine tenths seen once. Over chemoradiotherapy, repertoires were sampled more than once. This CDR3 is built from 14 residues. This clonotype originated in a human donor with HPV-associated anogenital cancer. Sequenced material: blood, taken from a patient who underwent chemoradiotherapy. The chain couples TRBV7-5 to TRBJ2-3; the table's D gene call, TRBD2, was not cross checked with the DNA. TRBV7-5 is flagged as a pseudogene. CDR3 region: CARSFYYSTDTQYF. The CDR3 DNA reads TGTGCCAGAAGCTTCTACTACAGCACAGATACGCAGTATTTT.